The entry that follows covers one TCR beta chain sequence. This sample was included in a study of blood T cell repertoires in COVID-19. Overall study: The samples span acute and convalescent COVID-19 from the United States, Italy and Spain.

In the source study's methods: Amplifying reference gene primers gave estimates of nucleated cell counts. The repertoire was sequenced with immunoSEQ multiplex PCR; TCRdb's copy has only in-frame clones and lacks some. The V and J calls and clone size come from that table; D and trimming were worked out from the DNA. The data show 20,000 to 30,000 clones, under 95% seen once. This CDR3 spans 16 amino acids. CDR1 is MDHEN and CDR2 is SYDVKM in the germline V gene. The V end lost 3 bases, the J end lost 1 base, and 13 bases lay between the germline ends. Sequenced input: peripheral blood. The chain has TRBV28 and TRBJ1-5, with D possibly being TRBD1 (5 bases). The clonotype was recovered from a woman aged 45 to 65 with active COVID-19. The CDR3 region has the DNA TGTGCCAGCAGTTTCGAAAGGGCAGGGAGCAATCAGCCCCAGCATTTT. Translating it yields CASSFERAGSNQPQHF.